The rows below give T cell receptor beta chains drawn from one sample of a study of T cells in Graves' hyperthyroidism and ophthalmopathy. TCRdb used MiXCR to reprocess the multiplex PCR reads, holding one entry per CDR3 protein. The table shows about 480,000 distinct CDR3 sequences, with 13% to 15% occurring only once. Sequencing was carried out using blood. The receptors were sampled from a woman younger than 35 with Graves' hyperthyroidism. The CDR3 runs from the conserved cysteine through the conserved F or W. The D gene is left open where the match is weak. Where a row states a size, it is once, few, many or the class of an expanded clone; other rows omit it.

d_gene	v_gene	j_gene	len	abundance	CDR3nt	CDR3aa
NA	TRBV29-1	TRBJ2-5	12	many	TGCAGCGTTGGAACAGGAGGGGAGACCCAGTACTTC	CSVGTGGETQYF
NA	TRBV3-1	TRBJ1-2	15	NA	TGTGTCAGCAGCCAAGGGAACAGGGAGGCTGAAGGCTACACCTTC	CVSSQGNREAEGYTF
TRBD2	TRBV24-1	TRBJ2-5	14	NA	TGTGCCACCAGTGATTTCGGGGGGCAAGAGACCCAGTACTTC	CATSDFGGQETQYF
NA	TRBV10-3	TRBJ1-1	11	NA	TGTGCCATCAAAAACAGGGAGGCGGCTTTCTTT	CAIKNREAAFF
NA	TRBV4-1	TRBJ2-5	16	few	TGCGCCAGCAGCCAAGGGAGCGGGACAAGAAAAGAGACCCAGTACTTC	CASSQGSGTRKETQYF
NA	TRBV5-1	TRBJ1-2	15	NA	TGCGCCAGCGCCGAAATAGACGGCGGGGGCTATGGCTACACCTTC	CASAEIDGGGYGYTF
TRBD1	TRBV5-1	TRBJ1-1	15	many	TGCGCCAGCAGCGGAGCAGGGGGCAGGAACACTGAAGCTTTCTTT	CASSGAGGRNTEAFF
NA	TRBV20-1	TRBJ1-2	12	many	TGCAGTGCTAGTGCAGGGGTCTATGGCTACACCTTC	CSASAGVYGYTF
NA	TRBV30	TRBJ2-3	14	many	TGTGCCTGGAGGGCGACTACCCTCACAGATACGCAGTATTTT	CAWRATTLTDTQYF
NA	TRBV7-9	TRBJ1-2	14	many	TGTGCCAGCAGCTTAGCGATTGCTAACTATGGCTACACCTTC	CASSLAIANYGYTF
NA	TRBV6-1	TRBJ1-6	15	NA	TGTGCCAGCAGTTATGGGACGGGGACTAATTCACCCCTCCACTTT	CASSYGTGTNSPLHF
NA	TRBV9	TRBJ2-7	15	many	TGTGCCAGCAGCGTAAATGAAGGGAGCTCCTACGAGCAGTACTTC	CASSVNEGSSYEQYF
NA	TRBV2	TRBJ1-5	13	NA	TGTGTCGGCCAAGGAGGGGTGGGGCAGCCCCAGCATTTT	CVGQGGVGQPQHF
NA	TRBV19	TRBJ1-6	14	many	TGTGCCAGTAGTATTTTCGGGACTAATTCACCCCTCCACTTT	CASSIFGTNSPLHF
TRBD2	TRBV5-1	TRBJ2-2	16	many	TGCGCCAGCAGCTCCAAAGCTCTAGCGGGCACCGGGGAGCTGTTTTTT	CASSSKALAGTGELFF
NA	TRBV29-1	TRBJ2-7	12	many	TGCAGCGTTGGAGGCCAGCGCTGGGAGCAGTACTTC	CSVGGQRWEQYF
TRBD1	TRBV29-1	TRBJ1-6	13	once	TGCAGCGCTGGACAGGGTTTCGATTCACCCCTCCACTTT	CSAGQGFDSPLHF
NA	TRBV7-2	TRBJ1-1	19	once	TGTGCCAGCAGCTTAGTCTTTGGGCGGCTAGCAGATTCGAACACTGAAGCTTTCTTT	CASSLVFGRLADSNTEAFF
TRBD1	TRBV20-1	TRBJ2-3	14	few	TGCAGTGCTCGGACAGGGACTGACACAGATACGCAGTATTTT	CSARTGTDTDTQYF
NA	TRBV12-3/TRBV12-4	TRBJ1-3	14	NA	TGTGCCAGCAGGGCGAGGCCCCCTGGAAACACCATACATTTT	CASRARPPGNTIHF
TRBD2	TRBV9	TRBJ2-3	16	many	TGTGCCAGCAGCTATAGTCGGCTAGCGGGGACAGATACGCAGTATTTT	CASSYSRLAGTDTQYF
TRBD2	TRBV4-1	TRBJ2-5	15	many	TGCGCCAGCAGACACGGGGGACTAGCGCAAGAGACCCAGTACTTC	CASRHGGLAQETQYF
NA	TRBV10-3	TRBJ2-7	14	many	TGTGCCATCAGTGTGTCCAAGGAGTCCTACGAGCAGTACTTC	CAISVSKESYEQYF
TRBD2	TRBV7-3	TRBJ2-5	15	many	TGTGCCAGCAGCCCCTCAGGCGCTAGCGGGGACGGTTGGTACTTC	CASSPSGASGDGWYF
TRBD1	TRBV7-3	TRBJ2-1	16	many	TGTGCCAGCAGCAAGGAGCCGGGACAGCCCCGTAATGAGCAGTTCTTC	CASSKEPGQPRNEQFF
TRBD2	TRBV7-2	TRBJ2-1	17	few	TGTGCCAGCAGCTCTAGAGCACTAGCGGGAGCCCACAATGAGCAGTTCTTC	CASSSRALAGAHNEQFF
NA	TRBV2	TRBJ2-2	13	many	TGTGCCAGCAGTCTAACCTTCACCGGGGAGCTGTTTTTT	CASSLTFTGELFF
NA	TRBV27	TRBJ2-2	15	many	TGTGCCAGCAGCACTTGGGGGGCGCGCACCGGGGAGCTGTTTTTT	CASSTWGARTGELFF
NA	TRBV3-1	TRBJ2-2	14	few	TGTGCCAGCAGCCAAGACGTGAGGACCGGGAAGCTGTTTTTT	CASSQDVRTGKLFF
NA	TRBV27	TRBJ2-7	16	many	TGTGCCAGCAGTTTATTTGAGGGCCCTCCTCCCTACGAGCAGTACTTC	CASSLFEGPPPYEQYF
NA	TRBV6-1	TRBJ1-1	13	many	TGTGCCAGCAGTGAGCTGATGAACACTGAAGCTTTCTTT	CASSELMNTEAFF
NA	TRBV9	TRBJ1-2	11	few	TGTGCCAGCAGCTCGCCCTATGGCTACACCTTC	CASSSPYGYTF
TRBD2	TRBV10-2	TRBJ2-1	15	NA	TGCGCCAGCAGTGAGGGGACTAGCGAATTCAATGAGCAGTTCTTC	CASSEGTSEFNEQFF
TRBD2	TRBV7-7	TRBJ2-5	13	NA	TGTGCCAGCAGCAGCGGGGGTGTGGAGACCCAGTACTTC	CASSSGGVETQYF
NA	TRBV6-5	TRBJ2-3	14	few	TGTGCCAGCAGTTACCGTGGTAGCCCGACTACGCAGTATTTT	CASSYRGSPTTQYF
TRBD2	TRBV9	TRBJ2-2	15	NA	TGTGCCAGCAGCGTAGGTAGCGGGATCGACGGGGAGCTGTTTTTT	CASSVGSGIDGELFF
TRBD2	TRBV11-2	TRBJ2-3	17	many	TGTGCCAGCAGGCCCGTGACTAGCGGGGCGCTGAAGGATACGCAGTATTTT	CASRPVTSGALKDTQYF
NA	TRBV29-1	TRBJ1-4	14	many	TGCAGCGTACCGCAGGGACCAAAAGAGGAAAAACTGTTTTTT	CSVPQGPKEEKLFF
NA	TRBV19	TRBJ2-7	18	few	TGTGCCAGTAGTATGGGGGGCCCGGGCAGGGGCGTGAAGAACGAGCAGTACTTC	CASSMGGPGRGVKNEQYF
NA	TRBV30	TRBJ1-2	12	many	TGTGCCTATTTGAGGATAGACTATGGCTACACCTTC	CAYLRIDYGYTF
NA	TRBV6-1	TRBJ2-7	15	many	TGTGCCAGCAGTGTGAACCCCAGAGGCTCCTACGAGCAGTACTTC	CASSVNPRGSYEQYF
NA	TRBV19	TRBJ1-3	16	few	TGTGCCAGTAGTTCGGACAACAGGGAACCTGGAAACACCATATATTTT	CASSSDNREPGNTIYF
TRBD1	TRBV19	TRBJ1-1	16	few	TGTGCCAGTAGTCCGCTTACGGGCAGGGGGCCCTGGGAAGCTTTCTTT	CASSPLTGRGPWEAFF